This entry lists 8 T cell receptor beta chains sequenced from one sample in a study of blood T cell repertoires in COVID-19. The assay was immunoSEQ multiplex PCR, and TCRdb's table has in-frame clones only and misses some. The sample lists roughly 190,000 clones, approximately 90% occurring once. Sequencing used peripheral blood. The receptor set was obtained from a man between 60 and 70 years old with active or convalescent COVID-19.

The J gene is TRBJ1-2, the V gene TRBV9; 8 bases agree with TRBD1. Trimming took 3 bases from V and 8 from J; bases not matched to a gene: 6. This CDR3 is 13 amino acids long. Germline V gene lookup returns CDR1 SGDLS and CDR2 YYNGEE. For the CDR3, the DNA is TGTGCCAGCAGCGCGACCCGACAGGGGGGCTACACCTTC. It codes for CASSATRQGGYTF.

The chain combines TRBV9 with TRBJ1-1; TRBD1 matches 7 bases. The germline CDR1 and CDR2 sequences are SGDLS and YYNGEE. V lost 4 bases, J lost 7 bases, and 10 bases stayed unmatched. CDR3 size: 14 residues. CDR3 protein: CASSPTTGAGEAFF. The CDR3 DNA is TGTGCCAGCAGCCCAACCACAGGGGCGGGTGAAGCTTTCTTT. Full variable domain (missing parts from reference TRBV9 and TRBJ1-1): DSGVTQTPKHLITATGQRVTLRCSPRSGDLSVYWYQQSLDQGLQFLIQYYNGEERAKGNILERFSAQQFPDLHSELNLSSLELGDSALYFCASSPTTGAGEAFFGQGTRLTVV.

The V gene is TRBV19, the J gene TRBJ2-2; weak D call: TRBD1 (5 bases). CDR3 length: 15 amino acids. Germline V CDR1 and CDR2: LNHDA, SQIVND (reference sequence). The V end lost 1 base, the J end lost 6 bases, and 12 bases lay between the germline ends. The CDR3 DNA sequence: TGTGCCAGTAGTATAGGCTCCAGGGATCCCGGGGAGCTGTTTTTT. It codes for CASSIGSRDPGELFF.

This rearrangement joins TRBV4-2 to TRBJ2-7, with D perhaps matching TRBD1 (5 bases). Trimming stripped 0 bases from V and 3 bases from J, with 15 bases between. The length of the CDR3 is 16 residues. Germline-derived CDR1 and CDR2 are LGHNA and YNFKEQ. The CDR3 sequence: CASSQDWGPLNYEQYF. The DNA for the CDR3 is TGTGCCAGCAGCCAAGATTGGGGCCCTCTCAACTACGAGCAGTACTTC.

The chain has TRBV12-5 and TRBJ1-5; weak D call: TRBD1 (5 bases). The CDR3 contains 16 residues. Germline V gives CDR1 LGHNT, CDR2 FRNRAP. The V end was cut by 6 bases, the J end by 7 bases, with 22 bases between. In DNA form, the CDR3 reads TGTGCTAGTGGGACACAAGACCCGGGGGGTGACCAGCCCCAGCATTTT. Amino acid sequence: CASGTQDPGGDQPQHF. Full variable domain (rest looked up from reference TRBV12-5 and TRBJ1-5): DARVTQTPRHKVTEMGQEVTMRCQPILGHNTVFWYRQTMMQGLELLAYFRNRAPLDDSGMPKDRFSAEMPDATLATLKIQPSEPRDSAVYFCASGTQDPGGDQPQHFGDGTRLSIL.

A remark on this clone: No DNA is shown, since the ends of the CDR3 on it are uncertain; the CDR3 is the one TCRdb lists. V usage is TRBV6-5 and J usage is TRBJ1-1. The CDR3 spans 11 amino acids, including both terminal residues. Germline values: CDR1 MNHEY, CDR2 SVGAGI. The CDR3: CASILGGGAFF.

As regards this clone: Other nucleotide sequences from this sample produce the same CDR3. This CDR3 is CASSDRVSGNTIYF. The CDR3 region has the DNA TGTGCCAGCAGTGACAGGGTTTCTGGAAACACCATATATTTT. This chain links TRBV2 with TRBJ1-3; D possibly corresponds to TRBD1 (5 bases). Germline V lookup: CDR1 SNHLY, CDR2 FYNNEI. The V end was cut by 3 bases, the J end by 1 base, with 7 bases between. CDR3 length equals 14 residues.

The chain carries TRBV7-3 and TRBJ2-2; 14 bases are a match to TRBD2. CDR1 is SGHTA, CDR2 FQGTGA, per germline. CDR3 length: 18 residues. Trimming removed 5 bases from V and 1 base from J; junction bases left unmatched: 6. CDR3 residues: CASSPQGTSGGNTGELFF. CDR3 bases: TGTGCCAGCAGCCCACAAGGGACTAGCGGGGGGAACACCGGGGAGCTGTTTTTT.